This TCR beta chain comes out of a study of T cell responses to AZD1222 COVID-19 vaccine. Study-wide points: Among the donors, most were white British and more were female, and clonal diversity was possibly underestimated. Seropositive at baseline were only a handful of AZD1222 recipients. Among vaccine-associated CD4 TCRs, coverage spanned spike, with dominance at 160-218 and 743-854.

Profiled with immunoSEQ multiplex PCR; TCRdb holds only in-frame clones, not every one. The data show 150,000 or so clones, more than 85% seen once. The V end lost 5 bases, the J end lost 5 bases, and 21 bases lay between the germline ends. The CDR3 runs 17 residues. CDR1 and CDR2 from the germline V gene are SGHNT and YENEEA. A word on this clone: The antigen is not known.

The input for sequencing was peripheral blood, taken on day 0 of AZD1222 vaccination. The clonotype was recovered from an adult in good health. This sequence joins TRBV11-3 and TRBJ2-2; possibly TRBD2 for D (5 bases). The CDR3 nucleotides are TGTGCCAGCAGCAAAGGGAGAACGAACGTGGGAACCGGGGAGCTGTTTTTT. Protein sequence: CASSKGRTNVGTGELFF.